The 19 T cell receptor beta chains below were found in one sample sequenced in a study of long-term antiretroviral therapy in people with HIV (dated by TCRdb to 2022 to 2024). The immunoSEQ hsTCRB v3.0 assay was used at survey level resolution to sequence the TRB variable region. Here the immuneACCESS table is served through TCRdb, limited to in-frame sequences with V and J called. Missing clones are a known gap in these copies; in checked studies unresolved V genes cover under half, and the rest lacks a known reason. Across this sample there are 9,500 to 15,000 clones, with 60% to 85% seen only once. The leading ten clones occupy approximately 10% of the sample. Source: unsorted PBMCs, taken 0.8 years before starting antiretroviral therapy. The receptors come from a woman between 40 and 50 years old with HIV.

This chain joins TRBV25-1 and TRBJ1-5; D not resolved. The CDR3 covers 12 residues. The germline CDR1 and CDR2 sequences are MGHDK and SYGVNS. V dropped 4 bases and J dropped 0 bases, with 1 base sitting between them. The CDR3 reads CASSGSNQPQHF. The CDR3 DNA is TGTGCCAGCAGTGGTAGCAATCAGCCCCAGCATTTT.

The chain combines TRBV2 with TRBJ1-1; D perhaps matches TRBD1 (6 bases). Germline V gene data show CDR1 as SNHLY and CDR2 as FYNNEI. This CDR3 has 15 residues. V shed 1 base and J shed 5 bases, with 14 bases lying between them. In nucleotides, the CDR3 is TGTGCCAGCAGTGAAGGACAGGTACGGCCGACTGAAGCTTTCTTT. As protein: CASSEGQVRPTEAFF.

The V call is TRBV27, the J call TRBJ2-7; 14 bases map to TRBD2. CDR3 length: 17 residues. The germline gives CDR1 MNHEY, CDR2 SMNVEV (reference sequence). V lost 5 bases, J lost 5 bases, and 11 bases stayed unmatched. The CDR3 bases are TGTGCCAGCAGTCCCCTAGGGACTAGCGGGAGTGGGAACGAGCAGTACTTC. Its protein product is CASSPLGTSGSGNEQYF.

The V and J genes are TRBV19 and TRBJ2-4, with D maybe TRBD2 (6 bases). Between the trimmed V and J ends, which lost 2 bases and 3 bases, there was a span of 20 bases. Germline lookup yields CDR1 LNHDA and CDR2 SQIVND (reference sequence). The CDR3 is 18 residues long. The chain's CDR3 is CASSIPRRAGMGKNIQYF. The CDR3 DNA reads TGTGCCAGTAGTATACCCCGTCGGGCGGGGATGGGCAAAAACATTCAGTACTTC.

The chain has TRBV5-6 and TRBJ2-5; the D is unclear. CDR1 is SGHDT and CDR2 is YYEEEE in the germline V gene. The CDR3 has 13 amino acids. The V end was cut by 2 bases, the J end by 2 bases, with 7 bases between. This CDR3 is CASSFDKQETQYF. DNA for the CDR3: TGTGCCAGCAGCTTCGACAAACAAGAGACCCAGTACTTC.

The CDR3 reads CSVVGDFAYEQYF. The CDR3 DNA follows: TGCAGCGTTGTGGGGGACTTTGCCTACGAGCAGTACTTC. The chain joins TRBV29-1 to TRBJ2-7; D is possibly TRBD2 (6 bases). Germline lookup yields CDR1 SQVTM and CDR2 ANQGSEA. This CDR3 spans 13 amino acids. V was shortened by 4 bases and J by 2 bases, with 12 bases between the two germline ends.

The chain uses TRBV18 and TRBJ1-1; D gene ambiguous. Germline V gene data show CDR1 as KGHSH and CDR2 as LQKENI. V lost 4 bases and J lost 3, with 9 bases in between. The CDR3 loop spans 13 amino acids. In DNA, the CDR3 is TGTGCCAGCTCACTATCCCGGGACACTGAAGCTTTCTTT. It is translated as CASSLSRDTEAFF.

The chain is built from TRBV27 and TRBJ2-3, with D hard to call. V was shortened by 2 bases and J by 1 base, with 7 bases between the two germline ends. Germline loops: CDR1 MNHEY, CDR2 SMNVEV (reference sequence). This CDR3 contains 14 residues. This CDR3 reads CASSLASGTDTQYF. The CDR3 DNA is TGTGCCAGCAGTTTAGCGTCGGGCACAGATACGCAGTATTTT.

The chain's CDR3 is CASSLYENQPQHF. In DNA, the CDR3 is TGTGCCAGCAGCTTATATGAAAATCAGCCCCAGCATTTT. The rearrangement joins TRBV7-6 to TRBJ1-5; unclear D gene. Trimming took off 2 bases at V and 4 bases at J, with 6 bases between the two ends. The CDR3 is 13 amino acids. Germline CDR1 SGHVS, CDR2 FNYEAQ.

V gene TRBV4-1 combines with J gene TRBJ1-5, with D maybe TRBD1 (5 bases). The length of the CDR3 is 16 residues. V was pared by 5 bases and J by 0 bases, with 14 bases between. The V gene's germline CDR1 is MGHRA and CDR2 YSYEKL. Here the CDR3 DNA reads TGCGCCAGCAGCTATTACGAGGGGATTAGCAATCAGCCCCAGCATTTT. Amino acids: CASSYYEGISNQPQHF.

This chain joins TRBV4-3 and TRBJ2-1; TRBD2 aligns across 8 bases. Germline CDR1 is LGHNA and CDR2 is YSLEER. The CDR3 runs to 16 residues. Losses at the gene ends were 1 base for V and 6 bases for J; bases not matched to a gene: 8. The CDR3, as DNA: TGCGCCAGCAGCCAAGCTCCTAGCGGGCACCGCAATGAGCAGTTCTTC. This translates into CASSQAPSGHRNEQFF.

In nucleotides, the CDR3 is TGTGCCAGCAGCTTTCCAGGGACAGCCAAAAACATTCAGTACTTC. Translated, it gives CASSFPGTAKNIQYF. The chain joins TRBV7-9 to TRBJ2-4; D is perhaps TRBD1 or TRBD2 (5 bases each). The CDR3 has 15 amino acids. The ends were cut back, 3 bases at V and 0 bases at J, with 9 bases in the middle. Germline V lookup: CDR1 SEHNR, CDR2 FQNEAQ (reference sequence).

This chain joins TRBV28 and TRBJ2-3; D may be TRBD2 (6 bases). The CDR3 extends over 15 amino acids. Germline V gene sequence: CDR1 MDHEN, CDR2 SYDVKM. V was clipped by 5 bases and J by 6 bases, with 18 bases between them. CDR3 nucleotides: TGTGCCAGCAGTCCACCGGGACTGATCGGGGATACGCAGTATTTT. It encodes CASSPPGLIGDTQYF. The entire variable domain, with the rest obtained from reference TRBV28 and TRBJ2-3, is as follows: DVKVTQSSRYLVKRTGEKVFLECVQDMDHENMFWYRQDPGLGLRLIYFSYDVKMKEKGDIPEGYSVSREKKERFSLILESASTNQTSMYLCASSPPGLIGDTQYFGPGTRLTVL.

The CDR3 reads CASSLLNEVEYF. As DNA, the CDR3 is TGTGCCAGCAGCCTCCTCAACGAAGTGGAGTATTTT. The V gene is TRBV6-6, the J gene TRBJ2-3; D unclear. V lost 6 bases to trimming and J lost 13 bases, with 17 bases between them. The CDR3 loop spans 12 amino acids. Germline V gene lookup returns CDR1 MNHNY and CDR2 SVGAGI (reference sequence).

J is TRBJ2-1 and V is TRBV28; weak D call: TRBD2 (6 bases). Germline CDR1 MDHEN, CDR2 SYDVKM. CDR3 length equals 17 residues. V lost 1 base to trimming and J lost 0 bases, with 13 bases between them. CDR3 amino acids: CASSLYWRGSSYNEQFF. Here the CDR3 DNA reads TGTGCCAGCAGTTTATACTGGAGGGGAAGCTCCTACAATGAGCAGTTCTTC.

The J gene is TRBJ2-7, the V gene TRBV7-2; possibly TRBD2 for D (6 bases). Germline values: CDR1 SGHTA, CDR2 FQGNSA. This CDR3 spans 12 amino acids. V was pared by 5 bases and J by 4 bases, with 9 bases between. The CDR3 region is CASSDGGYEQYF. The CDR3 nucleotides are TGTGCCAGCAGCGATGGGGGGTACGAGCAGTACTTC.

The chain recombines TRBV7-9 with TRBJ2-7; 10 positions agree with TRBD1. Germline V gene lookup returns CDR1 SEHNR and CDR2 FQNEAQ (reference sequence). The CDR3 is made up of 13 amino acids. With V trimmed by 4 bases and J by 5 bases, 2 bases remained unmatched. The CDR3 region is CASSSTGGHEQYF. The CDR3 DNA is TGTGCCAGCAGCTCGACAGGGGGCCACGAGCAGTACTTC.

The V gene is TRBV7-9, the J gene TRBJ1-1, with TRBD1 identical over 11 bases. There are 14 residues in the CDR3. Germline V gene lookup returns CDR1 SEHNR and CDR2 FQNEAQ (reference sequence). V lost 5 bases and J lost 5; bases outside the gene matches: 4. CDR3 residues: CASSPGTGGTEAFF. The CDR3 DNA follows: TGTGCCAGCAGCCCCGGGACAGGGGGGACTGAAGCTTTCTTT. The full variable domain, its missing parts supplied by reference TRBV7-9 and TRBJ1-1, is DTGVSQNPRHKITKRGQNVTFRCDPISEHNRLYWYRQTLGQGPEFLTYFQNEAQLEKSRLLSDRFSAERPKGSFSTLEIQRTEQGDSAMYLCASSPGTGGTEAFFGQGTRLTVV.

J is TRBJ1-2 and V is TRBV11-2; a weak D match, TRBD1 (6 bases). Germline assignment: CDR1 SGHAT and CDR2 FQNNGV. Trimming removed 0 bases from V and 4 bases from J, with 12 bases in between. This CDR3 has 15 residues. The CDR3 here is CASSLDGPTGYGYTF. In DNA form, the CDR3 reads TGTGCCAGCAGCTTAGACGGGCCGACAGGCTATGGCTACACCTTC. Drawing the rest from reference TRBV11-2 and TRBJ1-2, the complete variable domain is EAGVAQSPRYKIIEKRQSVAFWCNPISGHATLYWYQQILGQGPKLLIQFQNNGVVDDSQLPKDRFSAERLKGVDSTLKIQPAKLEDSAVYLCASSLDGPTGYGYTFGSGTRLTVV.